This passage covers 10 T cell receptor beta chains from one sample sequenced in a study of T cells in localized non-small cell lung cancer. The table came from immunoSEQ multiplex PCR; TCRdb's copy has only in-frame clones and leaves some out. The sample lists 9,700 or so clones, roughly 45% occurring once. This specimen was lymph node tissue, taken before any cancer treatment. These receptors all stem from a woman between 40 and 69 years old with stage I lung adenocarcinoma.

The genes are TRBV29-1 and TRBJ1-1; 7 positions agree with TRBD1. Germline V gene lookup returns CDR1 SQVTM and CDR2 ANQGSEA. There are 14 residues in the CDR3. V shed 7 bases and J 5 bases; nucleotides not matched to a gene: 13. The DNA of the CDR3 is TGCAGCGCTGGGCGTGGCCAGGGGGATACTGAAGCTTTCTTT. Amino acid sequence: CSAGRGQGDTEAFF.

This chain uses TRBV19 with TRBJ2-5, with 10 positions matching TRBD2. After removal of 5 bases from V and 1 base from J, the junction contained 4 bases not matched to a gene. Germline V CDR1 and CDR2: LNHDA, SQIVND (reference sequence). The CDR3 consists of 15 residues. CDR3 loop: CASSPSGGTQETQYF. CDR3 DNA: TGTGCCAGTAGTCCTAGCGGGGGAACCCAAGAGACCCAGTACTTC.

This sequence joins TRBV5-1 and TRBJ1-2, with TRBD1 identical over 8 bases. Germline lookup yields CDR1 SGHRS and CDR2 YFSETQ. The CDR3 length is 15 residues. Trimming removed 0 bases from V and 4 bases from J; junction bases left unmatched: 5. This CDR3 is CASSLGPTGAYGYTF. The CDR3 nucleotides read TGCGCCAGCAGCTTGGGTCCGACAGGGGCCTATGGCTACACCTTC.

The chain recombines TRBV19 with TRBJ1-1; possibly TRBD1 for D (5 bases). In germline, CDR1 is LNHDA, CDR2 SQIVND (reference sequence). V was clipped by 2 bases and J by 1 base, with 5 bases between them. This CDR3 has 13 amino acids. CDR3 amino acids: CASSITGNTEAFF. The CDR3 coding sequence is TGTGCCAGTAGTATAACAGGGAACACTGAAGCTTTCTTT.

The chain uses TRBV30 and TRBJ1-4; the match to TRBD1 covers 7 bases. The V gene end was trimmed by 3 bases and the J gene end by 7 bases; junction bases not matched to a gene: 8. Germline CDR1 and CDR2: GTSNPN and SVGIG (reference sequence). The CDR3 is 14 amino acids. CDR3 coding DNA: TGTGCCTGGAGACCATTGGGGGACAGTGAAAAACTGTTTTTT. It specifies CAWRPLGDSEKLFF.

The V and J genes are TRBV14 and TRBJ2-3, with D perhaps TRBD1 (5 bases). Germline V gene sequence: CDR1 SGHDN, CDR2 FVKESK. The CDR3 extends over 15 amino acids. Between the trimmed V and J ends, which lost 0 bases and 2 bases, there was a span of 9 bases. The CDR3 spells CASSQDGAVTDTQYF. DNA of the CDR3: TGTGCCAGCAGCCAAGATGGGGCCGTCACAGATACGCAGTATTTT.

The chain uses TRBV6-8 and TRBJ2-5; D tentatively reads TRBD1 or TRBD2 (5 bases each). There are 13 residues in the CDR3. The ends were cut back, 7 bases at V and 3 bases at J, with 12 bases in the middle. CDR1 is MNHGY and CDR2 is SAAAGT in the germline V gene. In DNA, the CDR3 is TGTGCCAGCACCGGGGCAGGGAAAGAGACCCAGTACTTC. This translates into CASTGAGKETQYF.

A remark on this clone: An end of the junction does not agree with germline; a read error may underlie this. The V call is TRBV6-8, the J call TRBJ2-2, with 7 bases that match TRBD1. The length of the CDR3 is 16 residues. Per germline, CDR1 MNHGY and CDR2 SAAAGT. This CDR3 is CAISDSDRTNTGELFF. CDR3 coding DNA: TGTGCCATCAGTGACTCGGACAGGACCAACACCGGGGAGCTGTTTTTT.

This clone is termed medium-sized. The V call is TRBV6-8, the J call TRBJ2-2, with 8 bases matching TRBD2. Germline CDR1 MNHGY, CDR2 SAAAGT. The CDR3 extends over 15 amino acids. V gave up 3 bases and J gave up 4 bases; unmatched junction bases: 4. DNA for the CDR3: TGTGCCAGCAGTTATACCGGGACTAGCACCGGGGAGCTGTTTTTT. This gives the protein CASSYTGTSTGELFF.

This clone was seen more than once but under ten times. The chain is built from TRBV6-8 and TRBJ1-2; TRBD1 matches 8 bases. V shed 5 bases and J 7 bases; nucleotides not matched to a gene: 9. Germline assignment: CDR1 MNHGY and CDR2 SAAAGT. This CDR3 comprises 14 residues. In nucleotides, the CDR3 is TGTGCCAGCAGTACCCGAACAGGGGGAGCTGGCTACACCTTC. Translated, it gives CASSTRTGGAGYTF.